The clone carrying this T cell receptor beta chain was recorded at least ten times. Its antigen is undetermined. TCRdb re-called the 5' RACE reads with MiXCR, one entry per CDR3 protein. Found here are under 300,000 distinct CDR3 sequences, around 15% of them singletons; the top ten hold 8.8%. The data are from a study of identical twins. The study, taken as a whole, reports: Because invariant MAIT and iNKT cells could be present, zero-insertion analyses could be partly confounded. High-abundance cord blood beta clonotypes had fewer insertions; memory repertoires showed none. Cross-sectional statistics underpinned the conclusions; the same donors were not followed.

Sequencing used memory (CD45RO+) T cells sorted from blood. The TCR was taken from a woman between 18 and 29 years old in good health.

The CDR3 loop is CAIGEADEKLFF. The DNA for the CDR3 is TGTGCCATCGGGGAGGCAGATGAAAAACTGTTTTTT. The chain joins TRBV10-3 to TRBJ1-4; unclear D gene. Deletions cut 8 bases from V and 6 bases from J, with 10 bases between. Looked up from germline, CDR1 is ENHRY and CDR2 is SYGVKD. This CDR3 has 12 residues.